This entry lists 23 T cell receptor beta chains sequenced from one sample in a study of cytomegalovirus exposure and HLA in healthy donors. 60 Vbeta and 13 Jbeta primers were used in PCR. Data came from immunoSEQ multiplex PCR; TCRdb stores just in-frame clones and leaves some out. This table holds 95,000 to 130,000 clones, 50% to 65% found once. The specimen sequenced was PBMCs. These TCRs come from a woman between 40 and 55 years old in good health and CMV-seropositive.

The chain links TRBV7-3 to TRBJ2-1; 9 bases map to TRBD1. This CDR3 has 15 residues. V was clipped by 5 bases and J by 4 bases; unmatched bases: 6. The germline V gene has CDR1 SGHTA and CDR2 FQGTGA. This CDR3 is CASSITGGAYNEQFF. For the CDR3, the DNA is TGTGCCAGCAGCATTACAGGGGGCGCGTACAATGAGCAGTTCTTC.

There are a few counts of this clone. The rearrangement links TRBV7-2 to TRBJ1-2, with 7 bases aligning to TRBD1. Trimming removed 5 bases from V and 6 bases from J; junction bases left unmatched: 15. The CDR3 has 16 amino acids. The germline V gene has CDR1 SGHTA and CDR2 FQGNSA. For the CDR3, the DNA is TGTGCCAGCAGCCACGACCATGACAGGGTCGGAGATGGCTACACCTTC. It translates to CASSHDHDRVGDGYTF.

V gene TRBV4-3 combines with J gene TRBJ2-7; TRBD1 agrees at 7 bases. V lost 1 base and J lost 7; bases outside the gene matches: 10. Germline values: CDR1 LGHNA, CDR2 YSLEER. This CDR3 is built from 15 residues. DNA for the CDR3: TGCGCCAGCAGCCAAGGGACGACAGGGTCGGAGGAGCAGTACTTC. Its translation is CASSQGTTGSEEQYF.

This chain connects TRBV19 to TRBJ2-1, with D possibly matching TRBD2 (6 bases). Germline V gene data show CDR1 as LNHDA and CDR2 as SQIVND (reference sequence). Trimming pared 6 bases from V and 4 bases from J, leaving 13 bases between. This CDR3 region has 14 residues. The CDR3 DNA follows: TGTGCCAGTAGAGGGGCCCGGGGGTACAATGAGCAGTTCTTC. Translating gives CASRGARGYNEQFF.

This clone was observed a few times. V is TRBV14 and J is TRBJ2-7; 11 bases are shared with TRBD2. Germline lookup yields CDR1 SGHDN and CDR2 FVKESK. Unmatched junction bases numbered 13, after V lost 3 bases and J lost 3 bases. There are 18 residues in the CDR3. CDR3 sequence reads: CASSHRPGTSGPLYEQYF. As DNA, the CDR3 is TGTGCCAGCAGCCATAGACCCGGGACTAGCGGCCCCCTCTACGAGCAGTACTTC.

This sequence joins TRBV7-9 and TRBJ2-3; 8 bases agree with TRBD2. Germline CDR1 and CDR2: SEHNR and FQNEAQ (reference sequence). The CDR3 is 16 residues long. The junction had 3 bases not matched to a gene; V was cut back by 1 base and J by 0 bases. The CDR3 spells CASSLEGGRSTDTQYF. The CDR3 DNA is TGTGCCAGCAGCTTAGAGGGCGGGAGGAGCACAGATACGCAGTATTTT.

This clone was seen only a few times. V usage is TRBV7-8 and J usage is TRBJ2-7; D may be TRBD2 (6 bases). Germline lookup yields CDR1 SGHVS and CDR2 FQNEAQ. V dropped 7 bases and J dropped 0 bases, with 13 bases sitting between them. The CDR3 covers 14 residues. The CDR3 reads CASTRSGFSYEQYF. In nucleotides, the CDR3 is TGTGCCAGCACCCGTAGCGGTTTCTCCTACGAGCAGTACTTC.

V usage is TRBV2 and J usage is TRBJ2-7, with D perhaps matching TRBD2 (6 bases). Per the germline V gene, CDR1 is SNHLY and CDR2 is FYNNEI. Between the trimmed V and J ends, which lost 6 bases and 2 bases, there was a span of 14 bases. The CDR3 sequence is 14 residues long. The CDR3: CASRGTFFTYEQYF. CDR3 nucleotide sequence: TGTGCCAGCAGAGGGACTTTCTTCACCTACGAGCAGTACTTC.

The rearrangement links TRBV30 to TRBJ1-3; no reliable D call. Germline CDR1 is GTSNPN and CDR2 is SVGIG (reference sequence). This CDR3 has 14 amino acids. The V end was cut by 0 bases, the J end by 0 bases, with 6 bases between. CDR3 in DNA: TGTGCCTGGAGTGTCGGAGTCTCTGGAAACACCATATATTTT. Its protein product is CAWSVGVSGNTIYF.

This clone was seen only once. The genes are TRBV6-5 and TRBJ2-5, with 11 bases fitting TRBD2. With the DNA end fitting TRBJ2-7 better, the J assignment may be wrong. Germline-derived CDR1 and CDR2 are MNHEY and SVGAGI. The CDR3 covers 15 residues. As DNA, the CDR3 is TGTGCCAGCAGTTCACGCCTAGCGGGAGGCGCCGAGCAGTACTTC. This sequence encodes CASSSRLAGGAEQYF.

The rearrangement links TRBV7-9 to TRBJ2-1; TRBD2 aligns across 7 bases. CDR1 and CDR2 (germline): SEHNR, FQNEAQ (reference sequence). The CDR3 is 15 amino acids. The V and J ends lost 4 bases and 7 bases, in that order; junction bases with no gene match: 10. This CDR3 is CASSYVAGYPNEQFF. The DNA for the CDR3 is TGTGCCAGCAGCTACGTAGCGGGTTATCCTAATGAGCAGTTCTTC.

This clone has a handful of counts. The junction departs from the called germline gene at one end, perhaps through a read error. The CDR3 loop is CASSYEAQLAF. The CDR3 DNA sequence: TGTGCCAGCAGCTACGAAGCGCAGTTGGCCTTC. This chain uses TRBV7-2 with TRBJ1-2; the D is unclear. CDR1 is SGHTA, CDR2 FQGNSA, per germline. This CDR3 has 11 residues.

The CDR3 DNA reads as TGTGCCAGCAGCTTAAGGGGAACGGGACTACACTCCTACGAGCAGTACTTC. This codes for CASSLRGTGLHSYEQYF. The chain joins TRBV11-1 to TRBJ2-7, with 7 bases identical to TRBD2. With 2 bases clipped from V and 0 bases from J, the junction kept 10 bases outside the gene matches. The CDR3 extends over 17 amino acids. CDR1 is SGHAT and CDR2 is FQDESV in the germline V gene (reference sequence).

The chain links TRBV7-3 to TRBJ2-7; D perhaps matches TRBD1 (5 bases). The CDR3 is 15 residues long. Germline V gives CDR1 SGHTA, CDR2 FQGTGA. Trimming left V 1 base short and J 3 bases short, with 13 bases between. The CDR3 nucleotides read TGTGCCAGCAGCTTAATCTGGGGCCCCCTCTACGAGCAGTACTTC. As protein: CASSLIWGPLYEQYF. The whole variable domain, remainder taken from reference TRBV7-3 and TRBJ2-7, is GAGVSQTPSNKVTEKGKYVELRCDPISGHTALYWYRQSLGQGPEFLIYFQGTGAADDSGLPNDRFFAVRPEGSVSTLKIQRTERGDSAVYLCASSLIWGPLYEQYFGPGTRLTVT.

The chain links TRBV7-2 to TRBJ2-1; D ambiguous. This CDR3 spans 14 amino acids. CDR1 and CDR2 (germline): SGHTA, FQGNSA. With 1 base removed from V and 3 bases from J, the gap between germline ends came to 7 bases. DNA for the CDR3: TGTGCCAGCAGCTTAGGGAGCGACTACAATGAGCAGTTCTTC. Translated, it gives CASSLGSDYNEQFF.

Only a few counts were recorded for this clone. J is TRBJ2-7 and V is TRBV9; 12 bases map to TRBD2. With V trimmed by 3 bases and J by 3 bases, 4 bases remained unmatched. The CDR3 spans 15 residues. CDR1 and CDR2 from the germline V gene are SGDLS and YYNGEE. DNA for the CDR3: TGTGCCAGCAGCGCACGGGGACTAGCGGGCTACGAGCAGTACTTC. Its protein product is CASSARGLAGYEQYF.

This chain uses TRBV4-2 with TRBJ1-1; 9 bases align to TRBD1. Per the germline V gene, CDR1 is LGHNA and CDR2 is YNFKEQ. V lost 3 bases, J lost 5 bases, and 7 bases stayed unmatched. The CDR3 has 15 residues. The CDR3 nucleotides are TGTGCCAGCAGCCACGCCGGGACAGGGAGTACTGAAGCTTTCTTT. Protein: CASSHAGTGSTEAFF.

This clone has only one observation. This chain connects TRBV29-1 to TRBJ2-5; a possible D gene is TRBD1 (6 bases). The germline V and J ends were trimmed by 7 bases and 4 bases, with 10 bases remaining between them. Germline V lookup: CDR1 SQVTM, CDR2 ANQGSEA. This CDR3 has 11 amino acids. CDR3 DNA sequence: TGCAGCGCACAGGGTCCAGAGACCCAGTACTTC. It specifies CSAQGPETQYF.

The chain couples TRBV2 to TRBJ1-4; a weak D match, TRBD1 (5 bases). With 8 bases removed from V and 7 bases from J, the gap between germline ends came to 20 bases. The CDR3 is 15 amino acids. The germline gives CDR1 SNHLY, CDR2 FYNNEI. CDR3 nucleotide sequence: TGTGCCAGCGGAGCCTTCCCTGGGGCCGGTGAAAAACTGTTTTTT. This encodes CASGAFPGAGEKLFF.

This clone has just one count. V and J are TRBV4-2 and TRBJ2-1, with D possibly being TRBD2 (6 bases). Trimming removed 0 bases at V and 10 bases at J, with 16 bases between. Looked up from germline, CDR1 is LGHNA and CDR2 is YNFKEQ. The length of the CDR3 is 15 residues. In DNA, the CDR3 is TGTGCCAGCAGCCAAGATCTCCCCAGCGGGTTCGAGCAGTTCTTC. This encodes CASSQDLPSGFEQFF.

This clone has just a few counts. In DNA form, the CDR3 reads TGTGCCAGCAGCTTAGCGCTGGTTGAACAGCAGAATGAAAAACTGTTTTTT. Its protein is CASSLALVEQQNEKLFF. V gene TRBV7-9 combines with J gene TRBJ1-4; D uncertain. The germline V gene encodes CDR1 SEHNR and CDR2 FQNEAQ (reference sequence). There are 17 residues in the CDR3. Trimming removed 0 bases from V and 5 bases from J, with 16 bases in between.

The gene calls are TRBV29-1 and TRBJ2-3, with D perhaps matching TRBD1 (7 bases). Germline CDR1 reads SQVTM; CDR2 reads ANQGSEA. V was trimmed by 7 bases and J by 0 bases, leaving 11 bases between them. The CDR3 totals 13 residues. This CDR3 reads CSGGDSSTDTQYF. For the CDR3, the DNA is TGCAGCGGGGGGGACAGCAGCACAGATACGCAGTATTTT.

The chain combines TRBV6-1 with TRBJ1-5; D not certain. Trimming cost V 1 base and J 0 bases, with 7 bases left between them. Germline lookup yields CDR1 MNHNS and CDR2 SASEGT. This CDR3 contains 15 residues. As DNA, the CDR3 is TGTGCCAGCAGTGAAGGGGCCTATAGCAATCAGCCCCAGCATTTT. This codes for CASSEGAYSNQPQHF.